This is a list of T cell receptor beta chains from one sample in a study of prognosis after radiotherapy for stage I lung cancer. TCRdb re-called the multiplex PCR reads with MiXCR, one entry per CDR3 protein. The top ten hold 11% of the sample, which has 11,000 to 15,000 distinct CDR3 sequences, around 30% seen once. Specimen: PBMCs, collected before or after stereotactic body radiation therapy (not recorded which). Receptors originate from a donor aged 50 or older with non-small cell lung cancer. CDR3s include the opening cysteine and the closing phenylalanine or tryptophan. A D gene is named only where the DNA matches it firmly. Clone sizes are given selectively: once, few, many, or a class where the clone is expanded.

d_call	v_call	clone_size	j_call	cdr3_nt	cdr3_aa
-	TRBV10-2	many	TRBJ1-1	TGCGCCAGCAGCACCACAGGGAACACTGAAGCTTTCTTT	CASSTTGNTEAFF
TRBD1	TRBV28	many	TRBJ1-4	TGTGCCAGCAGTTTTCGCCGGGACAGTAATGAAAAACTGTTTTTT	CASSFRRDSNEKLFF
-	TRBV24-1	-	TRBJ2-3	TGTGCCACTCCGGTTGCGGACACAACCACAGATACGCAGAATTTT	CATPVADTTTDTQNF
TRBD2	TRBV12-3/TRBV12-4	once	TRBJ2-7	TGTGCCAGGACCTCCGGGACTAAATCCTACGGGCAGTACTTC	CARTSGTKSYGQYF
-	TRBV10-3	many	TRBJ2-4	TGTGCCATCAGTGAGTCAGGGTTCCTAGCCAAAAACATTCAGTACTTC	CAISESGFLAKNIQYF
TRBD1	TRBV29-1	many	TRBJ2-3	TGCAGCGTTGACAGGGACAGGACTAGCACAGATACGCAGTATTTT	CSVDRDRTSTDTQYF
-	TRBV6-1	-	TRBJ2-7	TGTGCCAGCGGGAGCAACTACGAGCAGTACTTC	CASGSNYEQYF
TRBD2	TRBV9	-	TRBJ2-2	TGTGCCAGCGTAGATGCTAGCGGGAGAACCGGGGAGCTGTTTTTT	CASVDASGRTGELFF
-	TRBV15	many	TRBJ1-1	TGTGCCACCAGCAATTCCCACCCGAACACTGAAGCTTTCTTT	CATSNSHPNTEAFF
-	TRBV20-1	many	TRBJ2-5	TGCAGTGCTAGTGTCAGGGCGGGGACCCAGTACTTC	CSASVRAGTQYF
-	TRBV20-1	-	TRBJ2-1	TGCAGTGATAGAGGAGGGGTCAGGGGATACAATGAGCAGTTCTTC	CSDRGGVRGYNEQFF
-	TRBV20-1	many	TRBJ2-5	TGCAGTACCCGGGGGTTGGAAGGGGGAGAGACCCAGTACTTC	CSTRGLEGGETQYF
-	TRBV28	many	TRBJ2-4	TGTGCCAGCGGCAGGGTGGACATTCAGTACTTC	CASGRVDIQYF
TRBD1	TRBV6-1	many	TRBJ1-4	TGTGCCAGCAGTAACCATCCGACAGGGGATAATGAAAAACTGTTTTTT	CASSNHPTGDNEKLFF
-	TRBV6-1	many	TRBJ2-2	TGTGCCAGCAGTGGGGGGGGGCTTACCGGGGAGCTGTTTTTT	CASSGGGLTGELFF
-	TRBV28	medium-sized	TRBJ2-1	TGTGCCAGCAGTGCTGTAGGTGGAGGGTACAATGAGCAGTTCTTC	CASSAVGGGYNEQFF
-	TRBV6-5	many	TRBJ1-4	TGTGCCAGCAGTTACGACGGAGAAAATGAAAAACTGTTTTTT	CASSYDGENEKLFF
-	TRBV15	many	TRBJ1-3	TGTGCCACCAGCAGAGGAGGACAGCTCTCTGGAAACACCATATATTTT	CATSRGGQLSGNTIYF
TRBD2	TRBV12-3/TRBV12-4	medium-sized	TRBJ2-3	TGTGCCAGCGTAGACGGCGGGAGCGGGGATACGCAGTATTTT	CASVDGGSGDTQYF
-	TRBV11-2	many	TRBJ2-7	TGTGCCAGCAGCAACTACCACTACGAGCAGTACTTC	CASSNYHYEQYF
-	TRBV12-3/TRBV12-4	medium-sized	TRBJ1-1	TGTGCCAGCAGTTTGGGTCGAAGGAACACTGAAGCTTTCTTT	CASSLGRRNTEAFF
-	TRBV20-1	medium-sized	TRBJ1-1	TGCAGTGCTAGAGACAGGGGGAACACTGAAGCTTTCTTT	CSARDRGNTEAFF
-	TRBV27	-	TRBJ1-1	TGTGCCAGCAGTTTGGGTCTAGTGACATCCGAAGCTTTCTTT	CASSLGLVTSEAFF
TRBD2	TRBV3-1	many	TRBJ2-5	TGTGCCAGCAGCCAAGACGGGGGGTTTGGGGAGACCCAGTACTTC	CASSQDGGFGETQYF
TRBD2	TRBV4-2	many	TRBJ2-1	TGTGCCAGCAGCGGACTAGCGGGAGCGAATGAGCAGTTCTTC	CASSGLAGANEQFF
-	TRBV2	-	TRBJ2-7	TGTGCCAGCAGTGAGTCTATCGGGCCGACCTACGAGCAGTACTTC	CASSESIGPTYEQYF
TRBD2	TRBV29-1	many	TRBJ2-7	TGCAGCGCCATGGGGCGGGAGGGATCCTACGAGCAGTACTTC	CSAMGREGSYEQYF
-	TRBV15	many	TRBJ2-5	TGTGCCACCAGCAGAGATCCTAACAGCCAAGAGACCCAGTACTTC	CATSRDPNSQETQYF
TRBD1	TRBV15	-	TRBJ1-2	TGTGCCACCCGGGGACAGGGGTATGGCTACACCTTC	CATRGQGYGYTF
-	TRBV19	medium-sized	TRBJ1-1	TGTGCCAGCCATGGGCGGGTAAACACTGAAGCTTTCTTT	CASHGRVNTEAFF
TRBD1	TRBV20-1	medium-sized	TRBJ1-6	TGCAGTGCTAGAGGAGGGACAGGGGACAGTTCACCCCTCCACTTT	CSARGGTGDSSPLHF
TRBD2	TRBV7-3	-	TRBJ2-1	TGTGCCAGCAGCATCTCCTGGACTAGAAGGTATGATGAGCAGTTCTTC	CASSISWTRRYDEQFF
TRBD2	TRBV20-1	medium-sized	TRBJ2-3	TGCAGTGCTAGGGCGGCGGGAGGGCCCGCAGATACGCAGTATTTT	CSARAAGGPADTQYF